This T cell receptor (beta chain) was recovered during a study of cytomegalovirus exposure and HLA in healthy donors. Study observations and caveats: Reports state that TCR beta sequences accurately predicted most subjects' HLA-A and HLA-B alleles.

This clone was detected only a few times. Its target is not known. This PCR relied on a set of 60 Vbeta primers and 13 Jbeta primers. Libraries were prepared by immunoSEQ multiplex PCR; TCRdb keeps only in-frame clonotypes and omits some of them. The sample lists 70,000 or so clones, 74% occurring once. Sequenced material: PBMCs. The sequence was collected from a woman between 55 and 75 years old in good health and CMV-seropositive.

The CDR3 loop is CASSLTGSDYTF. In nucleotides, the CDR3 is TGTGCCAGCAGTCTGACAGGGTCGGACTACACCTTC. The V gene is TRBV6-5, the J gene TRBJ1-2; TRBD1 matches 7 bases. The CDR3 consists of 12 residues. The junction had 7 bases not matched to a gene; V was cut back by 5 bases and J by 10 bases. Germline loops: CDR1 MNHEY, CDR2 SVGAGI.